This T cell receptor (beta chain) was recovered during a study of CD8 T cells in ankylosing spondylitis (dated by TCRdb to 2016 to 2017). With regard to the full study: T cell receptor beta repertoires were profiled in healthy donors and ankylosing spondylitis patients so that disease-linked TCR variants could be found. The full study cohort was made up of about 25 ankylosing spondylitis patients and 95 to 130 healthy donors. Peripheral blood samples were taken, and synovial fluid was additionally collected from ankylosing spondylitis patients.

TCRdb records Illumina HiSeq 2500 as the sequencer. Quantitative 5'-RACE with molecular barcodes was the method used to prepare the TCR beta libraries. For the original study's pipeline: A new computational method, built on a probabilistic model of VDJ rearrangement, was used to identify disease-linked TCR variants. Using fastp trimming at Q25 and MiXCR clonotype assembly, TCRdb reanalyzed the public sequencing data and kept in-frame beta chains. Rows merge per CDR3 protein into single entries with the most common DNA and genes. None of the V and J calls come from the authors' own analysis; TCRdb made them. This sample gives 350,000 to 450,000 distinct CDR3 sequences in total; approximately 22% of them show up just once. Around 13% of the sample belongs to the ten largest clones. CDR1 SGHVS and CDR2 FQNEAQ are derived from the germline V gene. The CDR3, from cysteine to phenylalanine, totals 14 residues. Kept here is only the CDR3 DNA, which spans 42 bases and is read in frame from base 1. V sheds 3 bases and J sheds 4 bases, leaving 13 bases between their ends.

For this clonotype: The antigen it recognizes is unknown. The input lacks base qualities; no much larger clone sits a single base away.

Findings and caveats that apply to the study as a whole: According to the report, matched synovial fluid samples from ankylosing spondylitis patients were significantly enriched for the disease-linked clones. Some motif variants were previously reported in synovial fluid and blood of reactive arthritis patients, suggesting common disease-initiation mechanisms. Blood from ankylosing spondylitis patients appeared to be characterized by a TCR beta motif composed of about eight highly homologous amino acid variants. A CD8+ phenotype was shown by the disease-linked clones, which were found at relatively low frequencies in peripheral blood.

The V gene is TRBV7-8 and the J gene is TRBJ2-7, with the D gene not confidently named. This receptor was identified in a male donor with ankylosing spondylitis or in good health (not recorded which). Sequencing was carried out using blood, either unsorted or a sorted T cell fraction (not recorded which). The CDR3 region: CASSFDMHGYEQYF. The DNA reads TGTGCCAGCAGCTTTGACATGCACGGGTACGAGCAGTACTTC.